Listed here are 3 T cell receptor beta chains from one sample, sequenced in a study of shared clonotypes between healthy human individuals. Clones were sequenced by immunoSEQ multiplex PCR, and TCRdb holds only the in-frame ones, with some missing. The profile shows about 470,000 clones, roughly 77% of them singletons. Sequencing was performed on PBMCs. These receptor sequences come from a woman between 35 and 50 years old in good health. Some clones in this sample may be carry-over from other donors' samples.

As DNA, the CDR3 is TGTGCCTGGAGCGGCACCGGGACAGGGTATAATGAAAAACTGTTTTTT. Encoded protein: CAWSGTGTGYNEKLFF. The chain has TRBV30 and TRBJ1-4, with 9 bases identical to TRBD1. Germline V CDR1 and CDR2: GTSNPN, SVGIG (reference sequence). V was pared by 3 bases and J by 4 bases, with 9 bases of the junction left unmatched. CDR3 length equals 16 residues. The complete variable domain, with remaining parts taken from reference TRBV30 and TRBJ1-4, reads SQTIHQWPATLVQPVGSPLSLECTVEGTSNPNLYWYRQAAGRGLQLLFYSVGIGQISSEVPQNLSASRPQDRQFILSSKKLLLSDSGFYLCAWSGTGTGYNEKLFFGSGTQLSVL.

CDR3 DNA: TGTGCCAGCAGTACAGGGATAACTAATGAAAAACTGTTTTTT. This sequence encodes CASSTGITNEKLFF. The chain couples TRBV6-5 to TRBJ1-4, with TRBD1 as a possible D gene (6 bases). V was cut by 5 bases and J by 1 base, with 8 bases left in between. The CDR3 is 14 residues long. CDR1 is MNHEY, CDR2 SVGAGI, per germline.

This clone was picked up a small number of times. This rearrangement joins TRBV5-1 to TRBJ1-2; D call uncertain. This CDR3 comprises 15 residues. CDR1 and CDR2 (germline): SGHRS, YFSETQ. V was cut by 3 bases and J by 0 bases, with 12 bases left in between. In DNA, the CDR3 is TGCGCCAGCAGCTGGAGTGGCACCACTAACTATGGCTACACCTTC. As protein: CASSWSGTTNYGYTF.